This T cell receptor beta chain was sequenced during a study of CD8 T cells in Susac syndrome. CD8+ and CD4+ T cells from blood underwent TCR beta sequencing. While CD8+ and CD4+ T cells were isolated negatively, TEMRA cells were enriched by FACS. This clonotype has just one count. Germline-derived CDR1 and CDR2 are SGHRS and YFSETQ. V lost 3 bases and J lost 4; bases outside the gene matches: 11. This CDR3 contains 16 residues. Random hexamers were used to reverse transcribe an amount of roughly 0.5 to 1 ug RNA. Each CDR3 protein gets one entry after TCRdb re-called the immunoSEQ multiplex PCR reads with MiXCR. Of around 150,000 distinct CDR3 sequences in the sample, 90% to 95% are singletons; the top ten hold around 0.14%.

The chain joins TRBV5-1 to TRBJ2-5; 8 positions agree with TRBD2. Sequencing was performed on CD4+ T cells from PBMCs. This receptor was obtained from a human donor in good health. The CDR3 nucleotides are TGCGCCAGCAGCTCTGGTTGGCGGGGGGATCGAGAGACCCAGTACTTC. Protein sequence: CASSSGWRGDRETQYF.